These 15 T cell receptor beta chains came from one sample sequenced in a study of response to subunit inactivated influenza vaccine (dated by TCRdb to 2016 to 2019). Libraries were prepared through RT-PCR. Sequencer: Illumina HiSeq 2500. TCRdb applied fastp at Q25 and MiXCR to the public reads, then kept only in-frame beta chains. Every distinct CDR3 protein forms one entry, paired with its most common genes and DNA. The sample contains about 540,000 distinct CDR3 sequences, approximately 20% of them found a single time. 2.5% to 3% of the sample lies in the top ten. The data were also submitted as part of a second study, on T cells expressing NK-cell markers. The other study reports the following: TCR beta cDNA libraries were made by 5'RACE template switching that added a universal primer site and unique molecular identifiers.

The sequences come from CD4+ T cells sorted from PBMCs, collected 11 to 12 days after vaccination. The receptor set was obtained from a man between 45 and 60 years old who received an inactivated influenza vaccine. Donor details come from another sample of the same person, matched by shared clones.

In its sample, this clonotype was seen once. Without the conserved terminal phenylalanine or tryptophan, this CDR3 likely stems from a read error. The chain uses TRBV12-3 or TRBV12-4 and TRBJ1-4; D ambiguous. The CDR3 runs to 13 residues. V dropped 1 base and J dropped 8 bases, with 8 bases sitting between them. The CDR3 DNA is TGTGCCAGCAGTTTAGGGTCCGTCGAAAAACTGTTTATT. The encoded protein is CASSLGSVEKLFI.

This chain links TRBV15 with TRBJ2-5; weak D call: TRBD1 (6 bases). V was pared by 2 bases and J by 5 bases, with 12 bases between. The length of the CDR3 is 14 residues. The germline V gene has CDR1 LNHNV and CDR2 YYDKDF (reference sequence). The CDR3 DNA sequence: TGTGCCACCAGCAGAACAGGGCCGGGGGAGACCCAGTACTTC. As protein: CATSRTGPGETQYF.

The gene calls are TRBV28 and TRBJ1-5, with TRBD1 identical over 7 bases. Germline V gene lookup returns CDR1 MDHEN and CDR2 SYDVKM. The CDR3 covers 12 residues. V lost 5 bases to trimming and J lost 11 bases; unmatched junction nucleotides: 6. The CDR3 DNA follows: TGTGCCAGCAGTCTATCTCAGGGGGCCCAGCATTTT. Amino acid sequence: CASSLSQGAQHF.

This clonotype was found a few times. The V and J genes are TRBV5-4 and TRBJ2-5; TRBD2 matches at 11 bases. Trimming took 1 base from V and 5 from J; bases not matched to a gene: 13. Germline loops: CDR1 SGHNT, CDR2 YYREEE (reference sequence). The CDR3 runs to 18 residues. DNA for the CDR3: TGTGCCAGCAGCTTGTTTGGTAGCGGGAGGGCCAGGGGGGAGACCCAGTACTTC. Protein: CASSLFGSGRARGETQYF. The whole variable domain, filled in from reference TRBV5-4 and TRBJ2-5, reads ETGVTQSPTHLIKTRGQQVTLRCSSQSGHNTVSWYQQALGQGPQFIFQYYREEENGRGNFPPRFSGLQFPNYSSELNVNALELDDSALYLCASSLFGSGRARGETQYFGPGTRLLVL.

This clonotype came up a few times. The V gene is TRBV9, the J gene TRBJ2-2; 8 bases agree with TRBD2. V lost 0 bases to trimming and J lost 6 bases; unmatched junction nucleotides: 7. The CDR3 sequence is 16 residues long. CDR1 is SGDLS and CDR2 is YYNGEE in the germline V gene. This chain's CDR3 is CASSVDPAGGAGELFF. For the CDR3, the DNA is TGTGCCAGCAGCGTAGATCCGGCGGGAGGAGCCGGGGAGCTGTTTTTT.

The rearrangement joins TRBV2 to TRBJ2-7; D call uncertain. The CDR3 runs to 12 residues. Germline V gives CDR1 SNHLY, CDR2 FYNNEI. V was trimmed by 6 bases and J by 3 bases, leaving 9 bases between them. DNA for the CDR3: TGTGCCAGCAGATCGGACCACTACGAGCAGTACTTC. It encodes CASRSDHYEQYF.

The rearrangement links TRBV12-3 or TRBV12-4 to TRBJ1-5; the D gene is possibly TRBD1 (5 bases). With 4 bases removed from V and 4 bases from J, the gap between germline ends came to 8 bases. The CDR3 runs to 13 residues. The CDR3 sequence is CASSWDENQPQHF. The DNA of the CDR3 is TGTGCCAGCAGTTGGGACGAAAATCAGCCCCAGCATTTT.

The rearrangement uses TRBV6-5 and TRBJ2-7, with D hard to call. CDR1 MNHEY and CDR2 SVGAGI come from the germline V gene. This CDR3 contains 15 residues. V was pared by 0 bases and J by 2 bases, with 11 bases between. The CDR3 nucleotides read TGTGCCAGCAGTTACTCGACCGCGAATCCCTACGAGCAGTACTTC. It encodes CASSYSTANPYEQYF.

The chain links TRBV14 to TRBJ2-3; D remains unclear. V was shortened by 1 base and J by 1 base, with 6 bases between the two germline ends. In germline, CDR1 is SGHDN, CDR2 FVKESK. This CDR3 is built from 14 residues. As DNA, the CDR3 is TGTGCCAGCAGCCAAGCTGTTGGCACAGATACGCAGTATTTT. Encoded protein: CASSQAVGTDTQYF.

The genes are TRBV5-6 and TRBJ1-5; the match to TRBD1 covers 7 bases. CDR3 length: 17 residues. Germline V gene lookup returns CDR1 SGHDT and CDR2 YYEEEE. V was pared by 1 base and J by 0 bases, with 7 bases of the junction left unmatched. The CDR3 region is CASSLFQGEYSNQPQHF. The CDR3 DNA is TGTGCCAGCAGCTTGTTTCAGGGGGAATATAGCAATCAGCCCCAGCATTTT.

The genes are TRBV7-2 and TRBJ2-7, with 11 bases identical to TRBD1. This CDR3 region has 16 residues. The germline CDR1 and CDR2 sequences are SGHTA and FQGNSA. V was pared by 5 bases and J by 4 bases, with 10 bases of the junction left unmatched. The chain's CDR3 is CASSLTGTGGIYEQYF. The CDR3 DNA sequence: TGTGCCAGCAGCCTCACCGGGACAGGGGGTATATACGAGCAGTACTTC.

This clonotype was observed a handful of times. The rearrangement uses TRBV20-1 and TRBJ2-4; TRBD2 aligns across 7 bases. This CDR3 has 14 amino acids. With V trimmed by 2 bases and J by 0 bases, 1 base remained unmatched. Germline V gene data show CDR1 as DFQATT and CDR2 as SNEGSKA (reference sequence). The CDR3 DNA reads as TGCAGTGCTAGAATAGCGGGAGCCAAAAACATTCAGTACTTC. This translates into CSARIAGAKNIQYF.

This clonotype has more than one count but fewer than ten. This rearrangement joins TRBV11-2 to TRBJ1-2, with TRBD1 matching over 7 bases. This CDR3 comprises 13 residues. J was trimmed by 5 bases and V by 3 bases; bases with no gene match: 3. Germline-derived CDR1 and CDR2 are SGHAT and FQNNGV. CDR3: CASSLTGRYGYTF. Written as DNA, the CDR3 is TGTGCCAGCAGCTTGACAGGGCGGTATGGCTACACCTTC.

There are a few counts of this clonotype. The V call is TRBV24-1, the J call TRBJ2-2; D might be TRBD1 (6 bases). The CDR3 is made up of 14 amino acids. The germline V gene encodes CDR1 KGHDR and CDR2 SFDVKD. V lost 6 bases and J 3 bases, leaving 10 bases between the germline ends. CDR3 DNA sequence: TGTGCCACCAGTAATACAGGGTACACCGGGGAGCTGTTTTTT. Encoded protein: CATSNTGYTGELFF.

This clonotype has at least ten counts. CDR3 DNA sequence: TGTGCCAGCAGCAGGGGCTACTATCAGCCCCAGCATTTT. Translating it yields CASSRGYYQPQHF. The chain recombines TRBV6-2 or TRBV6-3 with TRBJ1-5; TRBD1 might be the D (6 bases). Germline CDR1 and CDR2: MNHEY and SVGEGT. With 6 bases removed from V and 5 bases from J, the gap between germline ends came to 11 bases. The CDR3 is 13 residues long.